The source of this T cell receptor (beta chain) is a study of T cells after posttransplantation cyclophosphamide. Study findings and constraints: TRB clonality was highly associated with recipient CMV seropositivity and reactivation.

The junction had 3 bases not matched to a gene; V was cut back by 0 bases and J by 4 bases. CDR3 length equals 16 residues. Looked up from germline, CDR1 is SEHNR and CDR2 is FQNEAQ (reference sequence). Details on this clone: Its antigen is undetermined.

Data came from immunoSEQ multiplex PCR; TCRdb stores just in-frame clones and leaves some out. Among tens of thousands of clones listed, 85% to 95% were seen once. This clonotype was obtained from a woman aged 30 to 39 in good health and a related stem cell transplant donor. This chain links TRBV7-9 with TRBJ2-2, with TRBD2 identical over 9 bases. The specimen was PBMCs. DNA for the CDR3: TGTGCCAGCAGCTTAGCGCGGGGGGGGCCCACCGGGGAGCTGTTTTTT. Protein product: CASSLARGGPTGELFF.